The 6 T cell receptor beta chains reported below all come from one sample, sequenced in a study of shared T cell receptors in the human thymus. Method: immunoSEQ multiplex PCR; TCRdb's copy keeps in-frame clones and lacks some. The sample shows 550,000 to 800,000 clones, roughly 88% of them seen only once. These same records also appear under a second study, on human thymus T cells.

The specimen was thymocytes. All receptors come from a girl under three years old with a congenital heart defect.

The chain carries TRBV7-8 and TRBJ1-4, with 7 positions matching TRBD1. The germline V gene has CDR1 SGHVS and CDR2 FQNEAQ. CDR3 length: 18 residues. Germline trimming cut 3 bases from V and 5 bases from J; bases unmatched to any gene: 15. The CDR3 nucleotides are TGTGCCAGCAGCTTGGCGAAGGGGGCTTTGTCCCCGAATGAAAAACTGTTTTTT. As protein: CASSLAKGALSPNEKLFF.

The rearrangement links TRBV5-6 to TRBJ2-2, with TRBD1 as a possible D gene (5 bases). The CDR3 sequence is 15 residues long. The V end was cut by 0 bases, the J end by 5 bases, with 11 bases between. Germline lookup yields CDR1 SGHDT and CDR2 YYEEEE. CDR3 sequence: CASSLGSQGTGELFF. In DNA form, the CDR3 reads TGTGCCAGCAGCTTGGGTTCTCAGGGTACCGGGGAGCTGTTTTTT.

V usage is TRBV9 and J usage is TRBJ2-1, with TRBD1 as a possible D gene (6 bases). This CDR3 region has 17 residues. Germline V CDR1 and CDR2: SGDLS, YYNGEE. Between the trimmed V and J ends, which lost 2 bases and 3 bases, there was a span of 18 bases. Here the CDR3 DNA reads TGTGCCAGCAGCGTTTCTTTCGGGACAAAGATCTACAATGAGCAGTTCTTC. Translated, it gives CASSVSFGTKIYNEQFF.

The chain joins TRBV9 to TRBJ2-4; tentatively, D is TRBD1 (6 bases). Germline V lookup: CDR1 SGDLS, CDR2 YYNGEE. CDR3 length: 15 residues. Trimming cost V 0 bases and J 6 bases, with 13 bases left between them. Here the CDR3 DNA reads TGTGCCAGCAGCGTAGGGGTCCAAGGGGGAAACATTCAGTACTTC. Translating it yields CASSVGVQGGNIQYF. Full variable domain (outside the CDR3, taken from reference TRBV9 and TRBJ2-4): DSGVTQTPKHLITATGQRVTLRCSPRSGDLSVYWYQQSLDQGLQFLIQYYNGEERAKGNILERFSAQQFPDLHSELNLSSLELGDSALYFCASSVGVQGGNIQYFGAGTRLSVL.

The rearrangement uses TRBV6-5 and TRBJ1-5; no definite D call. CDR1 and CDR2 (germline): MNHEY, SVGAGI. This CDR3 contains 14 residues. V was clipped by 6 bases and J by 0 bases, with 9 bases between them. The CDR3 reads CASRGAYSNQPQHF. CDR3 DNA: TGTGCCAGCAGGGGAGCTTATAGCAATCAGCCCCAGCATTTT.

The chain is built from TRBV5-1 and TRBJ1-1; D is perhaps TRBD1 (5 bases). CDR3 length: 12 amino acids. V was pared by 5 bases and J by 3 bases, with 8 bases between. Germline lookup yields CDR1 SGHRS and CDR2 YFSETQ. The CDR3 DNA sequence: TGCGCCAGCAGGGTAGGGGACACTGAAGCTTTCTTT. Translating gives CASRVGDTEAFF.